This TCR beta chain is from a study of cytomegalovirus exposure and HLA in healthy donors. Study observations and caveats: Most TCR sequences were rare, but some public TCRs occurred in many donors. A later analysis showed TCR association rates differing by HLA locus, peaking at DRB1 and lowest at HLA-C.

In the case of this clone: Its antigen remains unidentified.

Whereas donors were nominally healthy upon sampling, unrecorded immune exposures were probable. Primers: 60 Vbeta forward and 13 Jbeta reverse. TCRdb keeps only in-frame clones here, not all; method: immunoSEQ multiplex PCR. The table lists 150,000 or so clones, less than 85% of them singletons, with about 1.6% in the top ten. This CDR3 region has 15 residues. CDR1 is SGDLS and CDR2 is YYNGEE in the germline V gene. V was clipped by 0 bases and J by 9 bases, with 13 bases between them. The V and J genes are TRBV9 and TRBJ1-6; D gene ambiguous. Sequenced input: PBMCs. The sequence came from a male donor in good health and CMV-seronegative. The CDR3 is CASSVGGARPSPLHF. The CDR3 DNA reads as TGTGCCAGCAGCGTAGGGGGAGCCAGGCCTTCACCCCTCCACTTT.